Listed below are T cell receptor beta chains from one sample, sequenced in a study of blood T cell repertoires in COVID-19. Profiling relied on immunoSEQ multiplex PCR, and the TCRdb table lists in-frame clones only, not all of them. The table shows about 360,000 clones, with around 87% occurring only once. The sample comprised peripheral blood. The receptors stem from a human donor in a cohort sampled during active COVID-19. Each CDR3 is given with its conserved first and last residue. The order of the fields is V gene, D gene, J gene, CDR3 DNA, CDR3 protein. The D gene is left open where the match is weak.

>TRBV10-2|TRBD2|TRBJ2-1
TGCGCCAGCAGTGAGCCGGGACTAGCGTTAAACAATGAGCAGTTCTTC
CASSEPGLALNNEQFF
>TRBV6-5|TRBD1|TRBJ2-1
TGTGCCAGCAGTTACCGCCGGACAGGGTACAATGAGCAGTTCTTC
CASSYRRTGYNEQFF
>TRBV7-3|TRBD2|TRBJ2-5
TGTGCCAGCAGCCCAGACACTAGCGGGAGGATCGAGACCCAGTACTTC
CASSPDTSGRIETQYF
>TRBV27|TRBD1|TRBJ2-7
TGTGCCAGCAGTCCACAGGGGCCCTACGAGCAGTACTTC
CASSPQGPYEQYF
>TRBV18|NA|TRBJ1-5
TGTGCCAGCTCACCATCCGGCAGGGACTATAGCAATCAGCCCCAGCATTTT
CASSPSGRDYSNQPQHF
>TRBV29-1|TRBD2|TRBJ2-1
TGCAGCGTCAGCGGGAGTCGGGTTTCCTACAATGAGCAGTTCTTC
CSVSGSRVSYNEQFF
>TRBV7-2|NA|TRBJ2-1
TGTGCCAGCAGCTTAGACTACTCGGGCGGAGGGATCTTC
CASSLDYSGGGIF
>TRBV7-2|TRBD2|TRBJ2-7
TGTGCCAGCAGCCTAGCGGGAGGGAGCTCCTACGAGCAGTACTTC
CASSLAGGSSYEQYF
>TRBV19|NA|TRBJ1-5
TGTGCCAGTAGTATTGGTGTCGGCAGGGCCACGTATCAGCCCCAGCATTTT
CASSIGVGRATYQPQHF
>TRBV6-6|NA|TRBJ1-5
TGTGCCAGCAGGTCGACGGGTCCTAATAGCAATCAGCCCCAGCATTTT
CASRSTGPNSNQPQHF
>TRBV29-1|TRBD2|TRBJ2-7
TGCAGCGTTGCGGAAAGACTAGCGGGAGACTACGAGCAGTACTTC
CSVAERLAGDYEQYF
>TRBV5-1|TRBD2|TRBJ2-7
TGCGCCAGCAGAGCGGGGCTCTACGAGCAGTACTTC
CASRAGLYEQYF
>TRBV2|NA|TRBJ2-7
TGTGCCAGCACAGGGCATAGCAGCTACGAGCAGTACTTC
CASTGHSSYEQYF
>TRBV29-1|NA|TRBJ2-6
TGCAGCGTCAAGGGCAGGGATGGGGCCAACGTCCTGACTTTC
CSVKGRDGANVLTF